These 29 T cell receptor beta chains came from one sample sequenced in a study of Ad26.COV2.S vaccination and SARS-CoV-2 variants. Treatment described: 15 to 20 received Ad26.COV2.S at low or high dose, single or two shots; about 5 received placebo; per-sample allocation not given. All samples were drawn on day 63, counting from the first vaccine or placebo injection. Here immunoSEQ multiplex PCR was the method, and the copy in TCRdb shows in-frame clones only, minus some. The repertoire has 400,000 to 500,000 clones, roughly nine tenths of them found once; the top ten carry about 2.4%. Sequences were derived from peripheral blood, sampled in a trial of Ad26.COV2.S vaccine versus placebo. Receptor source: a person aged 18-60 years who received the Ad26.COV2.S COVID-19 vaccine or a placebo.

The chain uses TRBV9 and TRBJ2-3; D gene unclear. Germline V gives CDR1 SGDLS, CDR2 YYNGEE. V was shortened by 4 bases and J by 0 bases, with 3 bases between the two germline ends. The CDR3 sequence is 12 residues long. CDR3 sequence (DNA): TGTGCCAGCAGCTCAAGCACAGATACGCAGTATTTT. This codes for CASSSSTDTQYF.

J is TRBJ2-2 and V is TRBV21-1. TRBV21-1 is listed as a pseudogene. This CDR3 has 16 residues. CDR3 nucleotides: TGTGCCACCAAAACCTCGGACCGTGAATTAACCGGGGAGCTGTTTTTT. Its translation: CATKTSDRELTGELFF.

Remarks on this clone: Other DNA sequences in the same sample also yield this CDR3. The gene calls are TRBV29-1 and TRBJ2-3; D is possibly TRBD1 (6 bases). Germline V gives CDR1 SQVTM, CDR2 ANQGSEA. CDR3 size: 14 residues. Trimming pared 6 bases from V and 0 bases from J, leaving 13 bases between. The CDR3 DNA is TGCAGCGTAGATAGGGGGACAAGCACAGATACGCAGTATTTT. This encodes CSVDRGTSTDTQYF.

V gene TRBV6-5 combines with J gene TRBJ2-7; the D gene is possibly TRBD2 (5 bases). The CDR3 spans 13 residues. V was cut by 6 bases and J by 2 bases, with 11 bases left in between. Germline lookup yields CDR1 MNHEY and CDR2 SVGAGI. Written as DNA, the CDR3 is TGTGCCAGCAGGGCGCCGGGGACCTACGAGCAGTACGTC. This gives the protein CASRAPGTYEQYV.

V gene TRBV12-3 or TRBV12-4 combines with J gene TRBJ2-2; maybe TRBD2 (5 bases). There are 13 residues in the CDR3. Trimming cost V 11 bases and J 5 bases, with 15 bases left between them. CDR3 amino acids: CASGESGTGELFF. For the CDR3, the DNA is TGTGCCTCTGGGGAGTCGGGAACCGGGGAGCTGTTTTTT.

The chain employs TRBV7-3 and TRBJ2-1, with 10 bases aligning to TRBD2. The CDR3 has 14 residues. Looked up from germline, CDR1 is SGHTA and CDR2 is FQGTGA. V was clipped by 3 bases and J by 11 bases; unmatched bases: 7. In DNA, the CDR3 is TGTGCCAGCAGCTTTGGGACTAGCGCGAGCAAGCAGTTCTTC. Protein product: CASSFGTSASKQFF.

This rearrangement joins TRBV7-6 to TRBJ2-3, with TRBD2 matching 7 bases. Trimming removed 5 bases from V and 6 bases from J; junction bases left unmatched: 8. The CDR3 has 14 amino acids. Germline loops: CDR1 SGHVS, CDR2 FNYEAQ. CDR3 residues: CASSGRGEGDTQYF. The CDR3 nucleotides read TGTGCCAGCAGCGGAAGAGGGGAGGGGGATACGCAGTATTTT. The full variable domain, with the rest looked up from reference TRBV7-6 and TRBJ2-3, is GAGVSQSPRYKVTKRGQDVALRCDPISGHVSLYWYRQALGQGPEFLTYFNYEAQQDKSGLPNDRFSAERPEGSISTLTIQRTEQRDSAMYRCASSGRGEGDTQYFGPGTRLTVL.

This chain connects TRBV12-5 to TRBJ2-1, with 14 nucleotides matching TRBD2. The germline CDR1 and CDR2 sequences are LGHNT and FRNRAP. The CDR3 extends over 17 amino acids. V gave up 5 bases and J gave up 0 bases; unmatched junction bases: 3. This chain's CDR3 is CASGHGTSGGSYNEQFF. For the CDR3, the DNA is TGTGCTAGTGGTCACGGGACTAGCGGGGGCTCCTACAATGAGCAGTTCTTC. Supplemented by reference TRBV12-5 and TRBJ2-1, the full variable domain reads DARVTQTPRHKVTEMGQEVTMRCQPILGHNTVFWYRQTMMQGLELLAYFRNRAPLDDSGMPKDRFSAEMPDATLATLKIQPSEPRDSAVYFCASGHGTSGGSYNEQFFGPGTRLTVL.

The chain recombines TRBV29-1 with TRBJ2-6, with D maybe TRBD1 (5 bases). Trimming stripped 6 bases from V and 4 bases from J, with 13 bases between. Germline V gives CDR1 SQVTM, CDR2 ANQGSEA. The CDR3 has 14 amino acids. The CDR3 region is CSVQGSGGANVLTF. CDR3 nucleotides: TGCAGCGTGCAGGGTTCTGGAGGGGCCAACGTCCTGACTTTC.

With regard to this clone: This same CDR3 is encoded by further DNA sequences in the sample. V is TRBV12-3 or TRBV12-4 and J is TRBJ1-5; D uncertain. The V and J ends lost 8 bases and 2 bases respectively, with 7 bases between them. The CDR3 runs to 12 residues. The CDR3: CASSLGNQPQHF. CDR3 sequence (DNA): TGTGCCAGCTCCCTGGGCAATCAGCCCCAGCATTTT.

In its sample, this clone was seen once. The junction does not match germline at one end; this may be a read error. V usage is TRBV18 and J usage is TRBJ1-4; unclear D gene. This CDR3 has 15 residues. Looked up from germline, CDR1 is KGHSH and CDR2 is LQKENI. The CDR3 bases are TGTGCCAGCTCACCATCTCCAGCAACTTATGAAAAACTGTTTTTT. It specifies CASSPSPATYEKLFF. The whole variable domain, filled in from reference TRBV18 and TRBJ1-4, reads NAGVMQNPRHLVRRRGQEARLRCSPMKGHSHVYWYRQLPEEGLKFMVYLQKENIIDESGMPKERFSAEFPKEGPSILRIQQVVRGDSAAYFCASSPSPATYEKLFFGSGTQLSVL.

This rearrangement joins TRBV11-3 to TRBJ2-7; 7 positions agree with TRBD2. Trimming at V came to 1 base and at J to 0 bases, leaving 9 bases not matched to a gene. Per the germline V gene, CDR1 is SGHNT and CDR2 is YENEEA. The length of the CDR3 is 17 residues. CDR3 bases: TGTGCCAGCAGCTTAGGAGGGCTTAGCGGGTTCTCCTACGAGCAGTACGTC. Translated: CASSLGGLSGFSYEQYV.

The chain recombines TRBV7-9 with TRBJ2-7; D gene uncertain. Trimming left V 1 base short and J 2 bases short, with 9 bases between. The length of the CDR3 is 14 residues. From germline, CDR1 is SEHNR and CDR2 FQNEAQ (reference sequence). The chain's CDR3 is CASSLGARTYEQYF. CDR3 DNA sequence: TGTGCCAGCAGCTTAGGCGCACGTACCTACGAGCAGTACTTC.

The CDR3 loop is CASSQGSGSTGDTQYF. The CDR3 DNA follows: TGCGCCAGCAGCCAAGGGTCGGGCAGCACCGGAGATACGCAGTATTTT. This chain uses TRBV4-1 with TRBJ2-3; no clear D gene. CDR3 length: 16 residues. Germline lookup yields CDR1 MGHRA and CDR2 YSYEKL. The V and J ends lost 1 base and 5 bases respectively, with 16 bases between them.

The V and J genes are TRBV4-1 and TRBJ1-1; no clear D gene. The germline V gene has CDR1 MGHRA and CDR2 YSYEKL. Trimming shortened V by 4 bases and J by 0 bases, and 9 bases separated the two germline ends. The CDR3 length is 14 residues. CDR3 in amino acids: CASSRTIMNTEAFF. For the CDR3, the DNA is TGCGCCAGCAGCCGTACTATAATGAACACTGAAGCTTTCTTT.

V usage is TRBV5-1 and J usage is TRBJ2-1, with TRBD1 matching over 8 bases. The CDR3 runs to 17 residues. After removal of 4 bases from V and 9 bases from J, the junction contained 18 bases not matched to a gene. Germline CDR1 reads SGHRS; CDR2 reads YFSETQ. The CDR3 loop reads CASSPPGAGQGGSEQFF. CDR3 nucleotide sequence: TGCGCCAGCAGCCCCCCGGGGGCCGGACAGGGTGGAAGTGAGCAGTTCTTC. The full variable domain, with the rest looked up from reference TRBV5-1 and TRBJ2-1, is KAGVTQTPRYLIKTRGQQVTLSCSPISGHRSVSWYQQTPGQGLQFLFEYFSETQRNKGNFPGRFSGRQFSNSRSEMNVSTLELGDSALYLCASSPPGAGQGGSEQFFGPGTRLTVL.

This chain links TRBV10-3 with TRBJ2-1, with a tentative D call TRBD1 (6 bases). Germline-derived CDR1 and CDR2 are ENHRY and SYGVKD. CDR3 length: 14 amino acids. V lost 8 bases, J lost 4 bases, and 15 bases lay in between. The CDR3 region is CAIAQGIPYNEQFF. CDR3 nucleotide sequence: TGTGCCATCGCCCAGGGGATACCTTACAATGAGCAGTTCTTC.

The CDR3: CASSLSSTGTHGYTF. In nucleotides, the CDR3 is TGTGCCAGCAGCTTATCCTCTACAGGGACCCATGGCTACACCTTC. This sequence joins TRBV5-4 and TRBJ1-2; TRBD1 is a possible D gene (6 bases). The V gene lost 2 bases and the J gene lost 6 bases, with 17 bases spanning the gap. The germline CDR1 and CDR2 sequences are SGHNT and YYREEE (reference sequence). The CDR3 totals 15 residues.

J is TRBJ1-1 and V is TRBV18, with D unresolved. The CDR3 covers 16 residues. The germline V gene has CDR1 KGHSH and CDR2 LQKENI. V lost 4 bases and J lost 1, with 16 bases in between. CDR3 nucleotides: TGTGCCAGCTCACTCCTCCCCCCGGCGGGGAACACTGAAGCTTTCTTT. Translated: CASSLLPPAGNTEAFF.

V and J are TRBV6-5 and TRBJ1-1, with no clear D. Germline V gene lookup returns CDR1 MNHEY and CDR2 SVGAGI. V dropped 10 bases and J dropped 4 bases, with 16 bases sitting between them. This CDR3 region has 13 residues. This CDR3 reads CAIIDGPFTEAFF. In DNA, the CDR3 is TGTGCCATCATAGACGGGCCGTTCACTGAAGCTTTCTTT.

The rearrangement links TRBV5-1 to TRBJ1-3, with D tentatively TRBD1 (5 bases). Trimming pared 2 bases from V and 2 bases from J, leaving 8 bases between. The CDR3 is 14 residues long. Germline V gives CDR1 SGHRS, CDR2 YFSETQ. Here the CDR3 reads CASSFRTPGNTIYF. CDR3 coding DNA: TGCGCCAGCAGCTTCCGGACACCTGGAAACACCATATATTTT.

This chain connects TRBV27 to TRBJ2-3; 9 bases match TRBD2. The CDR3 is 14 amino acids. The ends lost 5 bases at V and 4 bases at J; junction bases unmatched: 4. Germline V CDR1 and CDR2: MNHEY, SMNVEV (reference sequence). The CDR3 DNA is TGTGCCAGCAGTAAGCGGGGGGCAGCAGATACGCAGTATTTT. Protein: CASSKRGAADTQYF.

V and J are TRBV11-3 and TRBJ1-1; D is unresolved. This CDR3 has 14 amino acids. Germline assignment: CDR1 SGHNT and CDR2 YENEEA. The V end was cut by 3 bases, the J end by 2 bases, with 10 bases between. This CDR3 reads CASSLTWSNTEAFF. The CDR3 bases are TGTGCCAGCAGCTTGACTTGGAGCAACACTGAAGCTTTCTTT. Full variable domain (rest looked up from reference TRBV11-3 and TRBJ1-1): EAGVVQSPRYKIIEKKQPVAFWCNPISGHNTLYWYLQNLGQGPELLIRYENEEAVDDSQLPKDRFSAERLKGVDSTLKIQPAELGDSAVYLCASSLTWSNTEAFFGQGTRLTVV.

V gene TRBV6-5 combines with J gene TRBJ1-4; D not resolved. The CDR3 sequence is 14 residues long. Germline loops: CDR1 MNHEY, CDR2 SVGAGI. Trimming removed 6 bases from V and 5 bases from J, with 13 bases in between. The CDR3 protein is CASSFGLPNEKLFF. The CDR3 DNA follows: TGTGCCAGCAGCTTCGGACTGCCGAATGAAAAACTGTTTTTT.

The J gene is TRBJ2-6, the V gene TRBV6-4; 7 bases line up with TRBD2. This CDR3 has 15 residues. With V trimmed by 5 bases and J by 3 bases, 4 bases remained unmatched. The germline V gene has CDR1 MRHNA and CDR2 SNTAGT. The CDR3 loop is CASSTSAGGANVLTF. CDR3 nucleotides: TGTGCCAGCAGTACTAGCGCGGGTGGGGCCAACGTCCTGACTTTC.

This rearrangement joins TRBV5-6 to TRBJ1-2; TRBD1 might be the D (5 bases). V lost 4 bases and J lost 8, with 15 bases in between. The CDR3 is made up of 13 amino acids. CDR1 is SGHDT, CDR2 YYEEEE, per germline. CDR3 protein: CASSRPGTLGYTF. The CDR3 nucleotides are TGTGCCAGCAGCCGACCTGGGACTCTCGGCTACACCTTC.

V is TRBV20-1 and J is TRBJ2-3; 7 bases map to TRBD1. CDR1 and CDR2 from the germline V gene are DFQATT and SNEGSKA (reference sequence). This CDR3 spans 12 amino acids. V lost 3 bases to trimming and J lost 8 bases; unmatched junction nucleotides: 5. CDR3 in amino acids: CSASEGAGTQYF. Written as DNA, the CDR3 is TGCAGTGCTAGTGAGGGGGCCGGTACGCAGTATTTT.

The chain carries TRBV10-3 and TRBJ2-2; TRBD2 might be the D (7 bases). Germline CDR1 is ENHRY and CDR2 is SYGVKD. With 8 bases removed from V and 8 bases from J, the gap between germline ends came to 12 bases. This CDR3 contains 12 residues. As DNA, the CDR3 is TGTGCCATCGAGGGGGGGCGAGGGGAGCTGTTTTTT. This encodes CAIEGGRGELFF.

This chain uses TRBV3-1 (or the pseudogene TRBV3-2) with TRBJ2-7, with TRBD2 identical over 9 bases. The germline gives CDR1 LGHDT, CDR2 YNNKEL (reference sequence). V was pared by 1 base and J by 10 bases, with 11 bases of the junction left unmatched. The CDR3 spans 15 residues. Here the CDR3 reads CASSQGWGLAGPQYV. The CDR3, as DNA: TGTGCCAGCAGCCAAGGTTGGGGGCTAGCGGGACCCCAGTACGTC.